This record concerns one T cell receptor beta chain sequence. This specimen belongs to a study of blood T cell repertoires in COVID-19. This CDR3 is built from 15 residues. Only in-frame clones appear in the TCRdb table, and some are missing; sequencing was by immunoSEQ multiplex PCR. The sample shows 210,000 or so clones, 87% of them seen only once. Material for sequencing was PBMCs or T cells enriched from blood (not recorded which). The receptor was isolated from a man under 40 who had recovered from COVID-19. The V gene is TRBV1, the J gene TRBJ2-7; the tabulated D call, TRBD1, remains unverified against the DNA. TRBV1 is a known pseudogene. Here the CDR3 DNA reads TGCACCAGCAGCTCCGATCGGGACAGGGGCTACGAGCAGTACTTC. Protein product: CTSSSDRDRGYEQYF.